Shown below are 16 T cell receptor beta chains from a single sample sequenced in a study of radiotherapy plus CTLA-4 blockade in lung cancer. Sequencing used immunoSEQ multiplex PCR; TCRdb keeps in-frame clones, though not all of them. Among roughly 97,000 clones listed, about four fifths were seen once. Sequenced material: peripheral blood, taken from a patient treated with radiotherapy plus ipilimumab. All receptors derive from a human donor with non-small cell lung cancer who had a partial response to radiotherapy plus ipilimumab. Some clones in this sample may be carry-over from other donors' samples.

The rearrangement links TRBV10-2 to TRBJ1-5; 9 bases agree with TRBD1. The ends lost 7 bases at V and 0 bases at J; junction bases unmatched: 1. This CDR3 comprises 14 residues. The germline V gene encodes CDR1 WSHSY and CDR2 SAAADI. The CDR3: CASKGQGSNQPQHF. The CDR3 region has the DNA TGCGCCAGCAAGGGACAGGGTAGCAATCAGCCCCAGCATTTT.

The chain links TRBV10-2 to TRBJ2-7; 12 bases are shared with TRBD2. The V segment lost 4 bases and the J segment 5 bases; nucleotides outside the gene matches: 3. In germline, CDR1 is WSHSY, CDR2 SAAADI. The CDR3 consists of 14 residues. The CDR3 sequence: CASSATSGSDEQYF. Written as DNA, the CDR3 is TGCGCCAGCAGTGCGACTAGCGGGAGCGACGAGCAGTACTTC.

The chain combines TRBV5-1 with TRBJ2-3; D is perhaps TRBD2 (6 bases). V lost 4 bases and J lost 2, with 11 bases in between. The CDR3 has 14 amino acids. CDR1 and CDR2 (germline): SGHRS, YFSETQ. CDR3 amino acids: CASSISGPTDTQYF. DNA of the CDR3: TGCGCCAGCAGCATTAGCGGCCCCACAGATACGCAGTATTTT.

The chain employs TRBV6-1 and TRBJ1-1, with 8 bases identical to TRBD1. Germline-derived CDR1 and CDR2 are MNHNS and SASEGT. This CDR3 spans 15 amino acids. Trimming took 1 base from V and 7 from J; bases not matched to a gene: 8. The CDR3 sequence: CASSEGGRGRVEAFF. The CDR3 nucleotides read TGTGCCAGCAGTGAAGGTGGCAGGGGGCGGGTTGAAGCTTTCTTT.

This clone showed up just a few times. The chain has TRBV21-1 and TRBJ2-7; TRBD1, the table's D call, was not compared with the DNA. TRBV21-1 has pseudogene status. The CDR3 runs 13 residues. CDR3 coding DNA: TGTGCCAGCAGCAAAGTAGGACAGGGCGAGCAGTACTTC. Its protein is CASSKVGQGEQYF.

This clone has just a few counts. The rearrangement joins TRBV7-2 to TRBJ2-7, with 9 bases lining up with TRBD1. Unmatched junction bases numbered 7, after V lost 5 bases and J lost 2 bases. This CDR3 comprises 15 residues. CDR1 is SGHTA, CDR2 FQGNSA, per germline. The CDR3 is CASSPTGTGTYEQYF. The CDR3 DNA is TGTGCCAGCAGCCCGACCGGGACAGGGACCTACGAGCAGTACTTC.

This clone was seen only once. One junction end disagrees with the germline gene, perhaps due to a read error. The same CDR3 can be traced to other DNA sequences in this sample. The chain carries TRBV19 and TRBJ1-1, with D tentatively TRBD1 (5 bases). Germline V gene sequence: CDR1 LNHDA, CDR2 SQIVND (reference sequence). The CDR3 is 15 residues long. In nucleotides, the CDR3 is TGTGCCAGTAGATATTTATCAGGGCGTTCCACTGAAGCCTTCTTT. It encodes CASRYLSGRSTEAFF.

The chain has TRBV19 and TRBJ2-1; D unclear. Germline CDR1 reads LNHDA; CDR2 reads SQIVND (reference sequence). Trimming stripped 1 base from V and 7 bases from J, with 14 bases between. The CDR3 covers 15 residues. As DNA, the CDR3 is TGTGCCAGTAGTATAGCACGGGTAGCTGTGAATGAGCAGTTCTTC. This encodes CASSIARVAVNEQFF.

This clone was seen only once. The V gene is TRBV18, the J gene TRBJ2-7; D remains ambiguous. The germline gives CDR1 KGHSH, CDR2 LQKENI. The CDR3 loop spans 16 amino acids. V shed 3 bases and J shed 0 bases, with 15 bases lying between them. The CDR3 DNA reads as TGTGCCAGCTCACCCGGAGCATTAAGGAGCTCCTACGAGCAGTACTTC. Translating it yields CASSPGALRSSYEQYF.

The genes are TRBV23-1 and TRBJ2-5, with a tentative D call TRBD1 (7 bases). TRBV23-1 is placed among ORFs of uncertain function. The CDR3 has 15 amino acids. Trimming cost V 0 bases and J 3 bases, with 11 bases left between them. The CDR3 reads CASSQSTGEEETQYF. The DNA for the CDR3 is TGCGCCAGCAGTCAATCCACAGGGGAGGAAGAGACCCAGTACTTC.

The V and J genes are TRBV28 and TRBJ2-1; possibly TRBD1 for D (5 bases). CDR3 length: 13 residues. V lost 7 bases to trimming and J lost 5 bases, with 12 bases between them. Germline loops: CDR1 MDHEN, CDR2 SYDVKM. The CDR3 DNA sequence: TGTGCCAGCAAAGGGGAACCTAACAATGAGCAGTTCTTC. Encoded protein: CASKGEPNNEQFF.

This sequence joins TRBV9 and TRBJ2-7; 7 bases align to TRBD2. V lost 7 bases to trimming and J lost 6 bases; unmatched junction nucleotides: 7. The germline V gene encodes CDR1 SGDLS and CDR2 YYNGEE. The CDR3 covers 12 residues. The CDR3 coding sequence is TGTGCCAGCGGACCCCGCGGGGGCGAGCAGTACTTC. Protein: CASGPRGGEQYF.

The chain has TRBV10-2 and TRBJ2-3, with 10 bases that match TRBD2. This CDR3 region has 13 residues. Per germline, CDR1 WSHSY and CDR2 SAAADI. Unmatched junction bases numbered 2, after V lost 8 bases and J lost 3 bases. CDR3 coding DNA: TGCGCCAGCCTTAGCGGGGGGACAGATACGCAGTATTTT. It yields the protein CASLSGGTDTQYF.

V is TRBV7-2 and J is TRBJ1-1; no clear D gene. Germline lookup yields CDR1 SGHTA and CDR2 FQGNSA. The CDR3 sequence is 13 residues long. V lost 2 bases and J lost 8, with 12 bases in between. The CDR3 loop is CASSLSVPLEAFF. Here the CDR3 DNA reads TGTGCCAGCAGCTTAAGTGTGCCACTGGAAGCTTTCTTT.

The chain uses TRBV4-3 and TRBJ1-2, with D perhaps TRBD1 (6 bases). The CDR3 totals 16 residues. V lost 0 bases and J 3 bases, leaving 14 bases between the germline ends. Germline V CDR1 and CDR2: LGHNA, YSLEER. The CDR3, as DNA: TGCGCCAGCAGCCAAGATAGGGCAGGGGTTCACTATGGCTACACCTTC. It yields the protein CASSQDRAGVHYGYTF.

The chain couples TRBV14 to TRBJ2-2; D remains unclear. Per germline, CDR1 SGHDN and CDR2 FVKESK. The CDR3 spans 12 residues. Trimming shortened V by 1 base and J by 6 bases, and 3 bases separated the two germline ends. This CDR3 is CASSQAAGELFF. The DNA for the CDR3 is TGTGCCAGCAGCCAAGCGGCCGGGGAGCTGTTTTTT.